The clone carrying this T cell receptor beta chain was observed many times. No antigen is known for it. Amplified TCR beta CDR3 regions were obtained using RNA transcripts as template. HTBI primers primed a first-round RT-PCR, and a second-round multiplex PCR followed. TCRdb used MiXCR to reprocess the multiplex PCR reads, holding one entry per CDR3 protein. The table has a few hundred thousand distinct CDR3 sequences, 18% seen once; the top ten hold approximately 1.4%. The data belong to a study of Graves' ophthalmopathy and Graves' hyperthyroidism. Study-level information: Samples of peripheral blood were obtained at initial diagnosis, prior to treatment of any kind. Study results and limitations: With a specificity of 72.22% and a sensitivity of about 69%, the model predicted ophthalmopathy progression. Most expanded clonotypes from thyroid (those above 0.001 frequency) were also found in blood.

In germline, CDR1 is LGHDT, CDR2 YNNKEL (reference sequence). V was clipped by 7 bases and J by 6 bases, with 21 bases between them. The CDR3 is made up of 15 amino acids. PBMCs had their origin in fresh peripheral blood (about 10 ml). The sequence derives from a woman in her late teens or twenties with Graves' ophthalmopathy. V gene TRBV3-1 combines with J gene TRBJ2-5; D gene uncertain. The sample was peripheral blood. The CDR3 sequence: CASTPFDRKEKTQYF. The CDR3 bases are TGTGCCAGCACCCCTTTTGATAGAAAAGAAAAGACCCAGTACTTC.